The following is a T cell receptor (beta chain) sequence with its context. Per germline, CDR1 SQVTM and CDR2 ANQGSEA. The CDR3 has 16 amino acids. The V gene end was trimmed by 7 bases and the J gene end by 0 bases; junction bases not matched to a gene: 11. Per the original methods: Reference gene primer amplification yielded estimated nucleated cell counts. Assay: immunoSEQ multiplex PCR; the TCRdb copy retains only in-frame clones and omits some. V, J and clone size were drawn from that table, and D and trimming were deduced from the DNA. The table has around 160,000 clones, around 80% seen once. The data were taken from a study of blood T cell repertoires in COVID-19. Study at large: Material from acute and convalescent COVID-19 was sourced from the United States, Italy and Spain. Nucleic acid was either cDNA or gDNA, and it came from T cells, B-cell-depleted T cells, or PBMCs.

The genes are TRBV29-1 and TRBJ2-2, with 7 bases fitting TRBD1. The material sequenced was peripheral blood. The sequence derives from a woman of 80 years or more with acute or convalescent COVID-19. CDR3 DNA sequence: TGCAGCGCAAACCTCAGGGGGTCATCGAACACCGGGGAGCTGTTTTTT. This encodes CSANLRGSSNTGELFF.